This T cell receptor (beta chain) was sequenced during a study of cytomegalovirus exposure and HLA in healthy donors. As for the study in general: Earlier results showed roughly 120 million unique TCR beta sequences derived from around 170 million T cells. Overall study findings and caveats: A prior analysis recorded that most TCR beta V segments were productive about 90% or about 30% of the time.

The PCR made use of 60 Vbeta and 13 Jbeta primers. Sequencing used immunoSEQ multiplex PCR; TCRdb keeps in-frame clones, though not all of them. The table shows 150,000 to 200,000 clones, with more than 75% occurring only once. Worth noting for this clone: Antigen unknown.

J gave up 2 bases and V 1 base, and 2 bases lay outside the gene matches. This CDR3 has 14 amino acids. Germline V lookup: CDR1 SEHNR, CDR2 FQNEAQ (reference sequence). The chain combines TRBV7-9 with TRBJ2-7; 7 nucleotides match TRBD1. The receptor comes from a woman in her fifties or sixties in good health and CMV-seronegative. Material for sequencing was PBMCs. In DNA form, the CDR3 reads TGTGCCAGCAGCTTAGGAGGGGGCACCTACGAGCAGTACTTC. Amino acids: CASSLGGGTYEQYF.